These 23 T cell receptor beta chains originate from one sample sequenced in a study of T cell responses to AZD1222 COVID-19 vaccine. TCRdb's copy holds only in-frame clones and misses some; the assay was immunoSEQ multiplex PCR. The data show tens of thousands of clones, roughly nine tenths seen once. Sequencing used peripheral blood, obtained 28 days after the second AZD1222 dose. The source is an adult who received the AZD1222 COVID-19 vaccine.

This clone has just a few counts. This chain uses TRBV27 with TRBJ1-2; TRBD1 might be the D (5 bases). Germline lookup yields CDR1 MNHEY and CDR2 SMNVEV (reference sequence). The CDR3 has 12 amino acids. V dropped 2 bases and J dropped 5 bases, with 6 bases sitting between them. For the CDR3, the DNA is TGTGCCAGCAGTTTACAGGGTTATGGCTACACCTTC. It codes for CASSLQGYGYTF.

This sequence joins TRBV27 and TRBJ1-6; D ambiguous. Trimming stripped 2 bases from V and 0 bases from J, with 5 bases between. In germline, CDR1 is MNHEY, CDR2 SMNVEV (reference sequence). The CDR3 runs 15 residues. CDR3 protein: CASSLMSSYNSPLHF. CDR3 DNA sequence: TGTGCCAGCAGTTTAATGAGCTCCTATAATTCACCCCTCCACTTT.

The chain combines TRBV6-2 or TRBV6-3 with TRBJ2-1, with 10 bases aligning to TRBD1. V lost 0 bases and J lost 2; bases outside the gene matches: 1. The CDR3 contains 16 residues. CDR1 is MNHEY and CDR2 is SVGEGT in the germline V gene. CDR3 loop: CASSYSGTGAYNEQFF. CDR3 coding DNA: TGTGCCAGCAGTTACTCCGGGACAGGGGCCTACAATGAGCAGTTCTTC.

The chain has TRBV18 and TRBJ1-2; D is perhaps TRBD1 (5 bases). From germline, CDR1 is KGHSH and CDR2 LQKENI. The CDR3 is 15 residues long. V was pared by 3 bases and J by 4 bases, with 15 bases between. The CDR3 reads CASSPAGGGGYGYTF. In DNA, the CDR3 is TGTGCCAGCTCACCTGCCGGTGGGGGAGGCTATGGCTACACCTTC. Full variable domain (rest looked up from reference TRBV18 and TRBJ1-2): NAGVMQNPRHLVRRRGQEARLRCSPMKGHSHVYWYRQLPEEGLKFMVYLQKENIIDESGMPKERFSAEFPKEGPSILRIQQVVRGDSAAYFCASSPAGGGGYGYTFGSGTRLTVV.

This clone was seen a single time. This sequence joins TRBV7-9 and TRBJ1-2; weak D call: TRBD1 (6 bases). V was cut by 2 bases and J by 3 bases, with 16 bases left in between. The CDR3 runs to 16 residues. Germline loops: CDR1 SEHNR, CDR2 FQNEAQ (reference sequence). CDR3 sequence: CASSLTPRDTDYGYTF. The CDR3 DNA is TGTGCCAGCAGCTTAACCCCCCGGGACACGGACTATGGCTACACCTTC.

The V call is TRBV6-6, the J call TRBJ2-7, with 8 bases matching TRBD2. Trimming cost V 5 bases and J 0 bases; bases outside gene matches: 12. The CDR3 sequence is 17 residues long. Germline CDR1 is MNHNY and CDR2 is SVGAGI (reference sequence). The CDR3 reads CASSRTPPGLDSYEQYF. The DNA of the CDR3 is TGTGCCAGCAGTCGAACCCCGCCGGGACTAGACTCCTACGAGCAGTACTTC.

This chain links TRBV2 with TRBJ1-5; D is unclear. Germline V gene data show CDR1 as SNHLY and CDR2 as FYNNEI. There are 15 residues in the CDR3. Trimming took off 4 bases at V and 0 bases at J, with 10 bases between the two ends. The CDR3 nucleotides read TGTGCCAGCAGTGCATACCTTTATAGCAATCAGCCCCAGCATTTT. Amino acids: CASSAYLYSNQPQHF.

The V gene is TRBV30, the J gene TRBJ2-2; D is undetermined. The CDR3 has 11 amino acids. Germline V gives CDR1 GTSNPN, CDR2 SVGIG (reference sequence). The V end was cut by 7 bases, the J end by 7 bases, with 10 bases between. The CDR3 nucleotides read TGTGCCTACTCCCTAAACGGGGAGCTGTTTTTT. Protein product: CAYSLNGELFF.

V gene TRBV6-5 combines with J gene TRBJ1-1; 7 nucleotides match TRBD1. Germline CDR1 reads MNHEY; CDR2 reads SVGAGI. V shed 10 bases and J 5 bases; nucleotides not matched to a gene: 13. CDR3 length equals 14 residues. CDR3 nucleotides: TGTGCCATCCGGAGAGGGGGCCGTATGACTGAAGCTTTCTTT. Residues: CAIRRGGRMTEAFF.

CDR3 DNA: TGTGCCAGCAGCCCAAGGTCCGGGGGCGGGTACGAGCAGTACTTC. Amino acids: CASSPRSGGGYEQYF. V usage is TRBV5-6 and J usage is TRBJ2-7, with D tentatively TRBD1 or TRBD2 (6 bases each). This CDR3 is built from 15 residues. V lost 4 bases, J lost 4 bases, and 18 bases lay in between. CDR1 is SGHDT and CDR2 is YYEEEE in the germline V gene.

The rearrangement uses TRBV29-1 and TRBJ1-1; a weak D match, TRBD1 (6 bases). There are 12 residues in the CDR3. The germline CDR1 and CDR2 sequences are SQVTM and ANQGSEA. V lost 7 bases to trimming and J lost 4 bases, with 13 bases between them. This CDR3 reads CSAAKGVTEAFF. The CDR3 DNA reads TGCAGCGCAGCCAAGGGGGTCACTGAAGCTTTCTTT.

V usage is TRBV7-6 and J usage is TRBJ2-2; tentatively, D is TRBD2 (6 bases). Trimming stripped 4 bases from V and 13 bases from J, with 13 bases between. Germline CDR1 is SGHVS and CDR2 is FNYEAQ. This CDR3 spans 12 amino acids. CDR3 protein: CASSYGGRPLFF. DNA of the CDR3: TGTGCCAGCAGCTACGGGGGTCGGCCGCTGTTTTTT.

In this sample, this clone turned up once. The gene calls are TRBV4-3 and TRBJ1-2; D ambiguous. The CDR3 is made up of 15 amino acids. Trimming stripped 0 bases from V and 4 bases from J, with 12 bases between. The V gene's germline CDR1 is LGHNA and CDR2 YSLEER. CDR3 region: CASSQDWGGGYGYTF. CDR3 nucleotides: TGCGCCAGCAGCCAAGATTGGGGAGGAGGCTATGGCTACACCTTC.

The sample holds a few counts of this clone. The genes are TRBV15 and TRBJ1-3; 10 nucleotides align to TRBD1. This CDR3 has 13 residues. The junction had 0 bases not matched to a gene; V was cut back by 3 bases and J by 7 bases. CDR1 is LNHNV, CDR2 YYDKDF, per germline (reference sequence). The CDR3, as DNA: TGTGCCACCAGCAGGGACAGGGGGAACACCATATATTTT. Translated, it gives CATSRDRGNTIYF.

This chain uses TRBV25-1 with TRBJ2-1; 10 positions match TRBD2. The V and J ends lost 3 bases and 7 bases, in that order; junction bases with no gene match: 12. The CDR3 sequence is 17 residues long. The germline gives CDR1 MGHDK, CDR2 SYGVNS. In nucleotides, the CDR3 is TGTGCCAGCAGTGACTTAGCGGGGGGTACAGGGAGGAATGAGCAGTTCTTC. Its protein product is CASSDLAGGTGRNEQFF.

The rearrangement links TRBV18 to TRBJ2-3, with D unclear. CDR3 length: 14 residues. The V end lost 3 bases, the J end lost 0 bases, and 7 bases lay between the germline ends. Germline CDR1 reads KGHSH; CDR2 reads LQKENI. The CDR3 here is CASSPVSSTDTQYF. The CDR3 region has the DNA TGTGCCAGCTCACCGGTATCTAGCACAGATACGCAGTATTTT.

The V call is TRBV25-1, the J call TRBJ1-4; 8 nucleotides line up with TRBD1. This CDR3 has 16 residues. Germline V lookup: CDR1 MGHDK, CDR2 SYGVNS. The V segment lost 4 bases and the J segment 0 bases; nucleotides outside the gene matches: 4. CDR3 in amino acids: CASSGTGYTTNEKLFF. CDR3 sequence (DNA): TGTGCCAGCAGTGGGACAGGGTACACAACTAATGAAAAACTGTTTTTT.

The rearrangement uses TRBV19 and TRBJ1-2; 10 nucleotides align to TRBD1. Unmatched junction bases numbered 3, after V lost 3 bases and J lost 8 bases. Germline values: CDR1 LNHDA, CDR2 SQIVND (reference sequence). The CDR3 runs 13 residues. The CDR3 DNA follows: TGTGCCAGTAGTATGGGACAGGGGCGCGGCTACACCTTC. As protein: CASSMGQGRGYTF.

V usage is TRBV18 and J usage is TRBJ1-2; D call uncertain. Trimming shortened V by 0 bases and J by 1 base, and 6 bases separated the two germline ends. The CDR3 runs to 14 residues. Germline CDR1 KGHSH, CDR2 LQKENI. The CDR3 nucleotides are TGTGCCAGCTCACCACCGTTGCATAACTATGGCTACACCTTC. Protein sequence: CASSPPLHNYGYTF.

In this sample, this clone turned up once. The chain uses TRBV5-6 and TRBJ2-7; 9 bases map to TRBD1. V shed 0 bases and J 7 bases; nucleotides not matched to a gene: 8. Germline V gene data show CDR1 as SGHDT and CDR2 as YYEEEE. The CDR3 is 15 amino acids. CDR3 sequence reads: CASSLEDRGGREQYF. The DNA of the CDR3 is TGTGCCAGCAGCTTGGAGGACAGGGGAGGGCGGGAGCAGTACTTC.

The chain recombines TRBV27 with TRBJ1-2, with 12 bases aligning to TRBD1. Trimming cost V 6 bases and J 9 bases; bases outside gene matches: 8. Germline V CDR1 and CDR2: MNHEY, SMNVEV (reference sequence). The CDR3 is made up of 14 amino acids. Here the CDR3 DNA reads TGTGCCAGCAGCGCCGGGACAGGGGGCAATCGCTACACCTTC. Translated, it gives CASSAGTGGNRYTF.

In nucleotides, the CDR3 is TGTGCCAGCAGGAAGGAACCTACCTCCTACGAGCAGTACTTC. As protein: CASRKEPTSYEQYF. V is TRBV6-5 and J is TRBJ2-7; the D is unclear. Germline V gene sequence: CDR1 MNHEY, CDR2 SVGAGI. V was cut by 6 bases and J by 0 bases, with 12 bases left in between. The CDR3 runs to 14 residues.

The J gene is TRBJ1-1, the V gene TRBV19; TRBD1 might be the D (5 bases). Trimming stripped 3 bases from V and 2 bases from J, with 13 bases between. The CDR3 is 15 amino acids. Germline lookup yields CDR1 LNHDA and CDR2 SQIVND (reference sequence). The CDR3 sequence: CASSISGYRNTEAFF. In DNA form, the CDR3 reads TGTGCCAGTAGTATTTCAGGGTACCGAAACACTGAAGCTTTCTTT.